This T cell receptor (beta chain) was documented in a study of T cell responses to AZD1222 COVID-19 vaccine. Here immunoSEQ multiplex PCR was the method, and the copy in TCRdb shows in-frame clones only, minus some. The sample comprises around 59,000 clones, 89% of which are singletons, and 6.1% rests with the top ten. The CDR3 contains 12 residues. Germline CDR1 SNHLY, CDR2 FYNNEI. V was clipped by 2 bases and J by 7 bases, with 8 bases between them. This specimen consisted of peripheral blood, obtained 28 days after the second AZD1222 dose. This receptor was taken from an adult who received the AZD1222 COVID-19 vaccine. The chain employs TRBV2 and TRBJ1-1; a weak D match, TRBD1 (6 bases). In DNA, the CDR3 is TGTGCCAGCAGTGAATCAGGGGATGAAGCTTTCTTT. Amino acids: CASSESGDEAFF.